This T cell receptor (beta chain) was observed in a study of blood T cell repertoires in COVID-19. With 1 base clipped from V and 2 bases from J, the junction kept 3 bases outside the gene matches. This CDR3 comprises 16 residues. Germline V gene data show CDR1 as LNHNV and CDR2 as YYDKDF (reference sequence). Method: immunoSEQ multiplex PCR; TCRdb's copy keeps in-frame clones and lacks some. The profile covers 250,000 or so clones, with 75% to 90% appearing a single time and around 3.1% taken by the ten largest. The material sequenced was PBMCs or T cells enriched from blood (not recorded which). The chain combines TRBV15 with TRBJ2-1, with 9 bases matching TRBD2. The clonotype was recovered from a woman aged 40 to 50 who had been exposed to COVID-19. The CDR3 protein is CATSRGLAAPYNEQFF. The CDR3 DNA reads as TGTGCCACCAGCAGAGGACTAGCGGCACCCTACAATGAGCAGTTCTTC.